The 29 T cell receptor beta chains presented below share a single source sample, sequenced in a study of regulatory T cells in long-lasting Graves disease. Regarding time point: persistent/refractory GD, antithyroid drugs over 5 years with positive TRAb. Isolated PBMC RNA provided the starting material for the TCR library. Arm-PCR of CDR3 regions and iRepertoire HTBI primers were the basis on which TCR beta libraries were built. TCRdb re-analysed the multiplex PCR reads in MiXCR, keeping a single row per CDR3 protein. The profile shows 360,000 or so distinct CDR3 sequences, roughly 20% of them singletons. Material: peripheral blood mononuclear cells (PBMCs), obtained when the disease was refractory, from a patient treated with antithyroid drugs. These receptor sequences come from a woman between 35 and 50 years old with Graves disease.

On this clonotype: Likely a read error: the CDR3 ends without its conserved phenylalanine or tryptophan. The CDR3 here is CASAKGPRRGANYEQYS. The CDR3 bases are TGTGCCAGCGCGAAGGGGCCGCGGCGGGGGGCAAACTACGAGCAGTACTCC. The rearrangement uses TRBV11-2 and TRBJ2-7, with TRBD2 matching over 8 bases. This CDR3 is built from 17 residues. Germline V gives CDR1 SGHAT, CDR2 FQNNGV. V was clipped by 8 bases and J by 3 bases; unmatched bases: 18.

This clonotype was observed a handful of times. One base away lies a much larger clone, so this may be a sequencing read error. Because it lacks the conserved phenylalanine or tryptophan at the end, this CDR3 is likely a read error. The genes are TRBV11-2 and TRBJ2-5; 8 nucleotides match TRBD1. V lost 5 bases and J lost 1; bases outside the gene matches: 3. The CDR3 totals 14 residues. Germline CDR1 and CDR2: SGHAT and FQNNGV. The CDR3 DNA follows: TGTGCCAGCAGCACCGACAGGGGCCAAGAGACCCAGTACCTC. Translating gives CASSTDRGQETQYL.

This clonotype was seen at least ten times. The rearrangement joins TRBV10-3 to TRBJ1-2; no clear D gene. Looked up from germline, CDR1 is ENHRY and CDR2 is SYGVKD. CDR3 length: 12 residues. V lost 6 bases and J 4 bases, leaving 9 bases between the germline ends. Written as DNA, the CDR3 is TGTGCCATCAGGGAAGGGAGCTATGGCTACACCTTC. Translating gives CAIREGSYGYTF.

The gene calls are TRBV7-9 and TRBJ1-3; 8 bases are shared with TRBD1. In germline, CDR1 is SEHNR, CDR2 FQNEAQ (reference sequence). The CDR3 has 14 residues. The V gene end was trimmed by 8 bases and the J gene end by 4 bases; junction bases not matched to a gene: 7. The CDR3 DNA reads TGTGCCAGCGTCAGGGGGCAGTTCGGAAACACCATATATTTT. It yields the protein CASVRGQFGNTIYF.

On this clonotype: With a much larger clone just one base away, this may be a read error. Likely a read error: the CDR3 ends without its conserved phenylalanine or tryptophan. CDR3 in amino acids: CASSSQENAEAFL. The DNA for the CDR3 is TGCGCCAGCAGCTCCCAGGAGAACGCTGAAGCTTTCCTT. This chain joins TRBV5-1 and TRBJ1-1; D unresolved. The length of the CDR3 is 13 residues. Per germline, CDR1 SGHRS and CDR2 YFSETQ.

This clonotype was found many times. DNA of the CDR3: TGCAGTGCTAGAGTGGGCGACTTGAACACTGAAGCTTTCTTT. It is translated as CSARVGDLNTEAFF. This sequence joins TRBV20-1 and TRBJ1-1, with D unresolved. The CDR3 is 14 amino acids. Germline values: CDR1 DFQATT, CDR2 SNEGSKA (reference sequence). V lost 1 base and J 0 bases, leaving 9 bases between the germline ends.

This clonotype has only a few counts. This chain joins TRBV5-4 and TRBJ2-5; the match to TRBD2 covers 13 bases. In germline, CDR1 is SGHNT, CDR2 YYREEE (reference sequence). CDR3 length: 16 amino acids. V lost 0 bases to trimming and J lost 7 bases; unmatched junction nucleotides: 6. In DNA form, the CDR3 reads TGTGCCAGCAGCTTGGCGACTAGCGGGAGGCTGGGGACCCAGTACTTC. Translating it yields CASSLATSGRLGTQYF.

A remark on this clonotype: A clone one base away is much larger, so this may be a read error. CDR3 nucleotide sequence: TGTGCCAGCAGTGAGTCTAACGAGCAGTACTTC. Amino acid sequence: CASSESNEQYF. The gene calls are TRBV6-1 and TRBJ2-7; D call uncertain. This CDR3 is built from 11 residues. Trimming cost V 3 bases and J 5 bases, with 5 bases left between them. Germline CDR1 MNHNS, CDR2 SASEGT.

This clonotype was seen at least ten times. The chain couples TRBV27 to TRBJ2-2; D is unresolved. Germline V lookup: CDR1 MNHEY, CDR2 SMNVEV (reference sequence). This CDR3 has 13 amino acids. Trimming cost V 3 bases and J 0 bases, with 2 bases left between them. CDR3 bases: TGTGCCAGCAGTTTTCCGAACACCGGGGAGCTGTTTTTT. Protein: CASSFPNTGELFF.

This clonotype came up many times. The chain recombines TRBV12-3 or TRBV12-4 with TRBJ1-1; D is possibly TRBD1 (5 bases). V was clipped by 6 bases and J by 8 bases, with 19 bases between them. This CDR3 comprises 14 residues. CDR3 bases: TGTGCCAGCAGCCCGGGACCAGCCCCCAGGGAAGCTTTCTTT. It is translated as CASSPGPAPREAFF.

CDR3 in amino acids: CASSYYTTSGELFF. In nucleotides, the CDR3 is TGTGCCAGCAGTTACTATACTACTTCCGGGGAGCTGTTTTTT. This chain connects TRBV6-5 to TRBJ2-2; D unresolved. V was pared by 1 base and J by 6 bases, with 9 bases between. The CDR3 spans 14 residues. Germline V lookup: CDR1 MNHEY, CDR2 SVGAGI.

This clonotype has a count of ten or more. The DNA of the CDR3 is TGTGCCACAACCCGACAAGGCGTCACTGAAGCTTTCTTT. Amino acid sequence: CATTRQGVTEAFF. This chain connects TRBV12-3 or TRBV12-4 to TRBJ1-1; D is unresolved. The CDR3 runs 13 residues. Trimming removed 10 bases from V and 4 bases from J, with 16 bases in between.

This clonotype was counted between two and nine times. This chain uses TRBV27 with TRBJ2-2; the D is unclear. From germline, CDR1 is MNHEY and CDR2 SMNVEV (reference sequence). Trimming pared 6 bases from V and 7 bases from J, leaving 12 bases between. The CDR3 sequence is 13 residues long. CDR3 sequence (DNA): TGTGCCAGCAGCCCTCGTAGCATCGGGGAGCTGTTTTTT. Its protein product is CASSPRSIGELFF.

This clonotype appeared a few times. The chain recombines TRBV4-1 with TRBJ1-2; D gene unclear. Trimming stripped 5 bases from V and 6 bases from J, with 19 bases between. The CDR3 has 15 residues. Germline V gene data show CDR1 as MGHRA and CDR2 as YSYEKL. CDR3 nucleotide sequence: TGCGCCAGCAGCAAAACCCCGCTCCAGGCCGATGGCTACACCTTC. Its translation is CASSKTPLQADGYTF.

The chain couples TRBV5-1 to TRBJ2-2, with D possibly TRBD2 on 5 matching bases. V shed 4 bases and J shed 2 bases, with 12 bases lying between them. Per germline, CDR1 SGHRS and CDR2 YFSETQ. The length of the CDR3 is 15 residues. CDR3 amino acids: CASSPAGPNTGELFF. Here the CDR3 DNA reads TGCGCCAGCAGCCCCGCGGGCCCAAACACCGGGGAGCTGTTTTTT.

This clonotype has just one count. This CDR3 is CASSYSGTSGTGVAYEQYF. The DNA for the CDR3 is TGTGCCAGCAGTTATTCTGGGACTAGCGGGACTGGAGTAGCCTACGAGCAGTACTTC. The chain employs TRBV6-9 and TRBJ2-7, with 13 bases that match TRBD2. This CDR3 is built from 19 residues. J lost 2 bases, V lost 0 bases, and 10 bases had no gene match. Germline V gene data show CDR1 as MNHGY and CDR2 as SVAAGI.

The sample holds many counts of this clonotype. The rearrangement uses TRBV6-1 and TRBJ1-2; 7 bases are shared with TRBD1. Trimming took 8 bases from V and 7 from J; bases not matched to a gene: 10. Germline V lookup: CDR1 MNHNS, CDR2 SASEGT. The CDR3 is 13 amino acids. The DNA of the CDR3 is TGTGCCAGCGAACCTCAGGGGGGAGGTGGCTACACCTTC. Amino acid sequence: CASEPQGGGGYTF.

This clonotype was seen more than once but under ten times. The rearrangement uses TRBV6-5 and TRBJ1-1; tentatively, D is TRBD1 (5 bases). Deletions cut 2 bases from V and 1 base from J, with 8 bases between. Germline assignment: CDR1 MNHEY and CDR2 SVGAGI. CDR3 length: 14 amino acids. CDR3 sequence: CASSYIQGNTEAFF. In nucleotides, the CDR3 is TGTGCCAGCAGTTACATCCAGGGGAACACTGAAGCTTTCTTT.

This rearrangement joins TRBV5-1 to TRBJ2-7, with D possibly matching TRBD1 (5 bases). This CDR3 spans 15 amino acids. The germline V gene encodes CDR1 SGHRS and CDR2 YFSETQ. The V gene lost 3 bases and the J gene lost 4 bases, with 17 bases spanning the gap. The CDR3 DNA is TGCGCCAGCAGCTCGAGTCGAAGGGGCCCTTACGAGCAGTACTTC. It translates to CASSSSRRGPYEQYF.

This sequence joins TRBV12-5 and TRBJ2-1, with D perhaps TRBD1 or TRBD2 (5 bases each). The CDR3 has 17 amino acids. With 0 bases removed from V and 8 bases from J, the gap between germline ends came to 20 bases. The V gene's germline CDR1 is LGHNT and CDR2 FRNRAP. The CDR3 loop is CASGLVRKSGRFDEQFF. DNA of the CDR3: TGTGCTAGTGGTTTGGTAAGAAAATCAGGGAGATTCGATGAGCAGTTCTTC. Using reference TRBV12-5 and TRBJ2-1 for the parts outside the CDR3, the full variable domain is DARVTQTPRHKVTEMGQEVTMRCQPILGHNTVFWYRQTMMQGLELLAYFRNRAPLDDSGMPKDRFSAEMPDATLATLKIQPSEPRDSAVYFCASGLVRKSGRFDEQFFGPGTRLTVL.

This clonotype was observed a handful of times. This rearrangement joins TRBV6-1 to TRBJ2-2, with 9 bases that match TRBD2. The ends lost 7 bases at V and 0 bases at J; junction bases unmatched: 12. The germline CDR1 and CDR2 sequences are MNHNS and SASEGT. This CDR3 has 18 residues. The CDR3: CASNPLPRTSANTGELFF. DNA of the CDR3: TGTGCCAGCAATCCCCTGCCTCGGACTAGCGCGAACACCGGGGAGCTGTTTTTT.

About this clonotype: This may be a read error, as it is one base from a much larger clone. This chain links TRBV28 with TRBJ2-2, with TRBD1 identical over 12 bases. The V gene's germline CDR1 is MDHEN and CDR2 SYDVKM. The CDR3 sequence is 15 residues long. This CDR3 reads CASSPPGQGAGELLF. CDR3 in DNA: TGTGCCAGCAGTCCCCCGGGACAGGGGGCCGGGGAGCTGCTTTTT. The full variable domain, completed using reference TRBV28 and TRBJ2-2, is DVKVTQSSRYLVKRTGEKVFLECVQDMDHENMFWYRQDPGLGLRLIYFSYDVKMKEKGDIPEGYSVSREKKERFSLILESASTNQTSMYLCASSPPGQGAGELLFGEGSRLTVL.

This clonotype was counted many times. The rearrangement links TRBV28 to TRBJ2-2; no clear D. Germline V gene sequence: CDR1 MDHEN, CDR2 SYDVKM. The CDR3 sequence is 13 residues long. Trimming removed 3 bases at V and 7 bases at J, with 9 bases between. CDR3 sequence: CASSLRLFGELFF. The CDR3 region has the DNA TGTGCCAGCAGTTTGCGTCTTTTCGGGGAGCTGTTTTTT.

The sample holds many counts of this clonotype. V usage is TRBV6-1 and J usage is TRBJ1-1, with D unclear. With 2 bases removed from V and 1 base from J, the gap between germline ends came to 5 bases. CDR3 length: 13 amino acids. Germline CDR1 and CDR2: MNHNS and SASEGT. Here the CDR3 DNA reads TGTGCCAGCAGTGAAATGAGGAACACTGAAGCTTTCTTT. Translating gives CASSEMRNTEAFF.

CDR3 amino acids: CSVGTGANQPQHF. The CDR3 nucleotides read TGCAGCGTTGGGACAGGGGCAAATCAGCCCCAGCATTTT. V is TRBV29-1 and J is TRBJ1-5; 9 nucleotides match TRBD1. CDR3 length equals 13 residues. V lost 4 bases and J lost 4; bases outside the gene matches: 2. The germline V gene has CDR1 SQVTM and CDR2 ANQGSEA.

This clonotype has at least ten counts. The chain combines TRBV2 with TRBJ2-2, with a tentative D call TRBD2 (6 bases). CDR1 is SNHLY and CDR2 is FYNNEI in the germline V gene. Trimming cost V 8 bases and J 4 bases, with 17 bases left between them. This CDR3 is 15 amino acids long. In nucleotides, the CDR3 is TGTGCCAGCCGACGACTAGGGGCACGCACCGGGGAGCTGTTTTTT. Protein: CASRRLGARTGELFF.

This clonotype was found once. The CDR3 here is CASRPGQNLGDTQYF. The CDR3, as DNA: TGTGCCAGCAGGCCAGGACAGAATCTGGGGGATACGCAGTATTTT. The chain employs TRBV28 and TRBJ2-3, with a tentative D call TRBD1 (6 bases). Looked up from germline, CDR1 is MDHEN and CDR2 is SYDVKM. Trimming pared 6 bases from V and 6 bases from J, leaving 19 bases between. This CDR3 spans 15 amino acids.

This clonotype was detected ten times or more. The V call is TRBV11-3, the J call TRBJ2-5; TRBD2 aligns across 14 bases. Trimming cost V 3 bases and J 3 bases; bases outside gene matches: 0. CDR1 and CDR2 from the germline V gene are SGHNT and YENEEA. The CDR3 contains 15 residues. The CDR3 nucleotides read TGTGCCAGCAGCTTGGGACTAGCGGGAGAAGAGACCCAGTACTTC. Translating gives CASSLGLAGEETQYF.

This clonotype showed up just a few times. This chain connects TRBV5-1 to TRBJ2-7; perhaps TRBD1 as D (5 bases). Germline CDR1 SGHRS, CDR2 YFSETQ. The length of the CDR3 is 13 residues. V was pared by 2 bases and J by 7 bases, with 13 bases between. This CDR3 reads CASSFDSLGEQYF. DNA for the CDR3: TGCGCCAGCAGCTTCGACAGTTTGGGAGAGCAGTACTTC.